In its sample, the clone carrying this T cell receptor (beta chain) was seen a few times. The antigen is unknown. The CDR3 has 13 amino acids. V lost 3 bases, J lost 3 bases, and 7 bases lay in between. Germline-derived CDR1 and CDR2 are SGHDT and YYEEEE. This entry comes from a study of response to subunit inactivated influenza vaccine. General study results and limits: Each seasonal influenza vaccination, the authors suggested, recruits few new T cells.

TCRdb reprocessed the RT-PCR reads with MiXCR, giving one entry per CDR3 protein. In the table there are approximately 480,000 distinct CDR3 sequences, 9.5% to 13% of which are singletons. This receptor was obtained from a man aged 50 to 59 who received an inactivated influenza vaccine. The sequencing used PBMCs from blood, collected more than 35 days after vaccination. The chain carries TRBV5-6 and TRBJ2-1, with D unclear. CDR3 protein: CASSSENYNEQFF. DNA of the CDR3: TGTGCCAGCAGCTCGGAAAACTACAATGAGCAGTTCTTC.